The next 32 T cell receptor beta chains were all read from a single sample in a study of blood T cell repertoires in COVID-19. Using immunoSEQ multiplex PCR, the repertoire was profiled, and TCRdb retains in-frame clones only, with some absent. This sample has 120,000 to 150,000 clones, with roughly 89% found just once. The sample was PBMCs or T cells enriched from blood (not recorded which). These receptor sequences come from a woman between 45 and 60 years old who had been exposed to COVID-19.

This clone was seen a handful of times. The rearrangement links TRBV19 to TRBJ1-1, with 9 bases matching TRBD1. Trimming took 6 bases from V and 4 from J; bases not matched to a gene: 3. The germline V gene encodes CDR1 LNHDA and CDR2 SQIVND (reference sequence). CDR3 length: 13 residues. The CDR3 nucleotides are TGTGCCAGTAGGTCGACAGGGGGCACTGAAGCTTTCTTT. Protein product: CASRSTGGTEAFF.

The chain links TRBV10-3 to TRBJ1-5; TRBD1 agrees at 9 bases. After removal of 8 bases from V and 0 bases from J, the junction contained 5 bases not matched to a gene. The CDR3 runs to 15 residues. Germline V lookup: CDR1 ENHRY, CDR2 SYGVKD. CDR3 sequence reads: CAIRQDRGSNQPQHF. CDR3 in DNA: TGTGCCATCCGCCAGGACAGGGGTAGCAATCAGCCCCAGCATTTT.

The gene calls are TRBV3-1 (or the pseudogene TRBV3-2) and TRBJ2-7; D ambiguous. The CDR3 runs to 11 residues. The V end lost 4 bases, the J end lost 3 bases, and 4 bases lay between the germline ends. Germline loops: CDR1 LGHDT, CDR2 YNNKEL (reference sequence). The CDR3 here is CASSPYYEQYF. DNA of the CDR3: TGTGCCAGCAGCCCCTACTACGAGCAGTACTTC.

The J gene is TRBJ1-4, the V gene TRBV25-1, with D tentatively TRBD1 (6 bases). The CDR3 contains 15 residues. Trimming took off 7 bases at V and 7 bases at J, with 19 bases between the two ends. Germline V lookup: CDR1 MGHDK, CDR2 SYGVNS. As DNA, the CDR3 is TGTGCCAGCACCATGGACAGCGGAGACGGTGAAAAACTGTTTTTT. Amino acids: CASTMDSGDGEKLFF.

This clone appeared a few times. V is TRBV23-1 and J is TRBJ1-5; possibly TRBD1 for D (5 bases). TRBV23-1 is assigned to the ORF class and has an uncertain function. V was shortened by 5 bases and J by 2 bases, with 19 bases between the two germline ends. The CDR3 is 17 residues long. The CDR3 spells CASSDFPPRVGNQPQHF. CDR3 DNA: TGCGCCAGCAGTGACTTCCCCCCCAGGGTCGGCAATCAGCCCCAGCATTTT.

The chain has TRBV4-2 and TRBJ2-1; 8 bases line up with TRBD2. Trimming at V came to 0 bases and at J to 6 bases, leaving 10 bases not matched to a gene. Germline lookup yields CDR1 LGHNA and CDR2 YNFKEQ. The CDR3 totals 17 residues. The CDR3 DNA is TGTGCCAGCAGCCAAGACACCCAGCGGGAGCCTTCCAATGAGCAGTTCTTC. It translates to CASSQDTQREPSNEQFF.

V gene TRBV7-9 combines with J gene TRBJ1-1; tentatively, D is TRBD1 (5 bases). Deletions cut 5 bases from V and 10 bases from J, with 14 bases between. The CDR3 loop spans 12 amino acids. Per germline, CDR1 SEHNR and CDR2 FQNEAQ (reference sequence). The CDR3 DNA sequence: TGTGCCAGCAGCCCAGACGGGAGGGGAGCTTTCTTT. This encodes CASSPDGRGAFF.

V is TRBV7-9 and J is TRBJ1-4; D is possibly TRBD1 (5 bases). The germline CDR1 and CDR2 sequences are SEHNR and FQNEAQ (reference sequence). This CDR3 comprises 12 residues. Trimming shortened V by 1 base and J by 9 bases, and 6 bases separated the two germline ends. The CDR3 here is CASSLEGQKLFF. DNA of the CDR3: TGTGCCAGCAGCTTAGAGGGGCAAAAACTGTTTTTT.

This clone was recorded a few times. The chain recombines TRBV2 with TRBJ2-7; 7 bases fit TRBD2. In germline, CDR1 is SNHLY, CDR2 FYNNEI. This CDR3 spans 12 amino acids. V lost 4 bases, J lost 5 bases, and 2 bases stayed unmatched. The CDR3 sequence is CASSGDYHEQYF. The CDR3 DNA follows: TGTGCCAGCAGTGGGGACTACCACGAGCAGTACTTC.

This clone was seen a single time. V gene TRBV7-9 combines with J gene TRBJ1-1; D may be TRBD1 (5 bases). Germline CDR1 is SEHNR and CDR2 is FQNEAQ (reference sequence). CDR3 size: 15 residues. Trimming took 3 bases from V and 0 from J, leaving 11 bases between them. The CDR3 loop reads CASSFLGLLNTEAFF. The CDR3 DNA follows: TGTGCCAGCAGCTTTCTGGGGCTATTGAACACTGAAGCTTTCTTT.

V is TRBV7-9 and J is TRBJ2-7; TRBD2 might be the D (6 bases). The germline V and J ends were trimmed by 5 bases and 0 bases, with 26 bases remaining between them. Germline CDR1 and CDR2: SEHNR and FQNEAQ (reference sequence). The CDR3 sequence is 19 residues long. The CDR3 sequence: CASSPSPTLTRPGSYEQYF. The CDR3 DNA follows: TGTGCCAGCAGCCCTAGCCCAACCTTGACTAGGCCGGGCTCCTACGAGCAGTACTTC.

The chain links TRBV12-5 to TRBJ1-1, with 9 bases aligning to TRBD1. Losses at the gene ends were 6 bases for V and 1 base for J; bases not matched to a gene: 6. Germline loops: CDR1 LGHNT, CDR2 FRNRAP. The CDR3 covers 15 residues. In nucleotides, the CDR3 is TGTGCTAGTGGGGGGACAGGGAGCCCGAACACTGAAGCTTTCTTT. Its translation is CASGGTGSPNTEAFF.

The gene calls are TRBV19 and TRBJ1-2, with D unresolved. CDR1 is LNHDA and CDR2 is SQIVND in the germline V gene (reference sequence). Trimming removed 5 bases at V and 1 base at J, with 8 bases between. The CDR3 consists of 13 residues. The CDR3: CASSPTDNYGYTF. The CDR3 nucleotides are TGTGCCAGTAGTCCCACAGATAACTATGGCTACACCTTC.

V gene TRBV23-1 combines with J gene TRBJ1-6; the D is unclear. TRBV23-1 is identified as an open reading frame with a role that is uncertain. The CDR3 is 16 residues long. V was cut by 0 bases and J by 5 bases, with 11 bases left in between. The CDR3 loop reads CASSQSGWQDNSPLHF. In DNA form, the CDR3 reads TGCGCCAGCAGTCAATCTGGCTGGCAGGATAATTCACCCCTCCACTTT.

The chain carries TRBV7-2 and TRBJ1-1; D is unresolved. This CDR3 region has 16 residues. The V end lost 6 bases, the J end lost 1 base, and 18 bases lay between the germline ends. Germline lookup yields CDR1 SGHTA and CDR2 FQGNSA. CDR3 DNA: TGTGCCAGCAGTCCCGGTTGGCAGGCCCAGAACACTGAAGCTTTCTTT. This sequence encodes CASSPGWQAQNTEAFF.

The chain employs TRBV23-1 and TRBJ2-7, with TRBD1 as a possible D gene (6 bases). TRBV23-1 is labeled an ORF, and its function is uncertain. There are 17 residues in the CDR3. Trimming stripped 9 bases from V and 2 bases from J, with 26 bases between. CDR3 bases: TGCGCCAGATTGTCAGGGGCTTCGGGACGCTCGGCCTACGAGCAGTACTTC. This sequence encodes CARLSGASGRSAYEQYF.

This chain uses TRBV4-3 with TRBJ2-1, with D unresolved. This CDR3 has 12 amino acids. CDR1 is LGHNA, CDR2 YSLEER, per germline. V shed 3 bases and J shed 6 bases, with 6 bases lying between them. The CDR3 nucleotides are TGCGCCAGCAGCCATCCGAGCAATGAGCAGTTCTTC. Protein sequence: CASSHPSNEQFF.

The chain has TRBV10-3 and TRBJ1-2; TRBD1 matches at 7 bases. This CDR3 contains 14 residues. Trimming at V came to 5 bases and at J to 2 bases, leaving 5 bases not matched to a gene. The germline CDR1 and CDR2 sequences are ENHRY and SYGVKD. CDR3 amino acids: CAISSSDRNYGYTF. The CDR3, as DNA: TGTGCCATCAGTTCTTCGGACAGGAACTATGGCTACACCTTC.

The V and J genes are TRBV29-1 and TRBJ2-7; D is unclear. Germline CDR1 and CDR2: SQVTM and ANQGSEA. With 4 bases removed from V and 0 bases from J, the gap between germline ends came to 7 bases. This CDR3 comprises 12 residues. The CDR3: CSVVFSSYEQYF. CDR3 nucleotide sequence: TGCAGCGTTGTTTTCAGCTCCTACGAGCAGTACTTC.

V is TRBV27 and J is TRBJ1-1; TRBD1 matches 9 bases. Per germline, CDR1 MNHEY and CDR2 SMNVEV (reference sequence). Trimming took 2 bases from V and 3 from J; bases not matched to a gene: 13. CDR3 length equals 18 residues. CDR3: CASSLSPRQTGGDTEAFF. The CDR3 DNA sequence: TGTGCCAGCAGTTTAAGTCCCCGGCAGACAGGGGGGGACACTGAAGCTTTCTTT.

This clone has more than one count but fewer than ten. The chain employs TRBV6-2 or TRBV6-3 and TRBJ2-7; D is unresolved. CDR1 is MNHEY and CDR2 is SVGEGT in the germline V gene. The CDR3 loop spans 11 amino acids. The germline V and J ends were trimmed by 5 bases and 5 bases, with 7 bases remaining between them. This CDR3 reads CASSGPHEQYF. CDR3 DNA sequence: TGTGCCAGCAGTGGGCCCCACGAGCAGTACTTC.

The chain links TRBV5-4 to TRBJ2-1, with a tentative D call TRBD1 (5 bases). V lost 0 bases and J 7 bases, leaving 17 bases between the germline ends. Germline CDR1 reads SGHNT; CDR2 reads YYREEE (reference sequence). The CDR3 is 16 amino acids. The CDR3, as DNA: TGTGCCAGCAGCTTGGTAGTACTGGGGCTTGGGAATGAGCAGTTCTTC. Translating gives CASSLVVLGLGNEQFF.

The CDR3 DNA is TGTGCCAGCAGTGGAGCGGGGCCAGACAATGAGCAGTTCTTC. It encodes CASSGAGPDNEQFF. The chain recombines TRBV9 with TRBJ2-1; 7 nucleotides agree with TRBD2. CDR1 SGDLS and CDR2 YYNGEE come from the germline V gene. Germline trimming cut 5 bases from V and 5 bases from J; bases unmatched to any gene: 7. This CDR3 spans 14 amino acids.

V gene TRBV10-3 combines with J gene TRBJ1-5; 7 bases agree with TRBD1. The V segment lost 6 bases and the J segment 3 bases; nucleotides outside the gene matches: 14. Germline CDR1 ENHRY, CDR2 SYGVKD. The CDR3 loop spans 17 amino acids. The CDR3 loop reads CAISPRGDRGDNQPQHF. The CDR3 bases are TGTGCCATCAGCCCCAGGGGGGACAGAGGGGACAATCAGCCCCAGCATTTT.

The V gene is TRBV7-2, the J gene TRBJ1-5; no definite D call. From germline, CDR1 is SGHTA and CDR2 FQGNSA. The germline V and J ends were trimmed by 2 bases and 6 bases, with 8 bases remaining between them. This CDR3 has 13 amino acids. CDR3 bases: TGTGCCAGCAGCTTACTGAAGAGTCAGCCCCAGCATTTT. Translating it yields CASSLLKSQPQHF.

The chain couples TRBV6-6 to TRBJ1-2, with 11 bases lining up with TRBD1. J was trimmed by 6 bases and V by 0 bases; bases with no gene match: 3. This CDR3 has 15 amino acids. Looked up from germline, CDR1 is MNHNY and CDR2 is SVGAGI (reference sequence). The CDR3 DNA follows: TGTGCCAGCAGTTACTCGGACAGGGGGCAAGATGGCTACACCTTC. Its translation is CASSYSDRGQDGYTF.

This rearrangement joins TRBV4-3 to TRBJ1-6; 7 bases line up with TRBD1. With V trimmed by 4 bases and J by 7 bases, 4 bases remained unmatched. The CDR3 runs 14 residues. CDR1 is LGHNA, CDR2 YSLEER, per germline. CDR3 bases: TGCGCCAGCAGCCCCGACAGGGTCAATTCACCCCTCCACTTT. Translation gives CASSPDRVNSPLHF.

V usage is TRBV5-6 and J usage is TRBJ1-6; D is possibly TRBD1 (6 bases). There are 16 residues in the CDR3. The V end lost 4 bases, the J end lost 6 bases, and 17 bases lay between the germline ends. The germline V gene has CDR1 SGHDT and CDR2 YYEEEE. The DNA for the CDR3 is TGTGCCAGCAGCCCCAGCTGGGGGCGTTTTAATTCACCCCTCCACTTT. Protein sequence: CASSPSWGRFNSPLHF.

The CDR3 loop is CASSRAASGGQIWFF. In DNA, the CDR3 is TGTGCCAGCAGCCGAGCGGCTAGCGGGGGCCAAATTTGGTTCTTC. The chain is built from TRBV7-8 and TRBJ2-1, with 10 bases aligning to TRBD2. V shed 5 bases and J 15 bases; nucleotides not matched to a gene: 16. The CDR3 is made up of 15 amino acids. From germline, CDR1 is SGHVS and CDR2 FQNEAQ. The full variable domain, with the rest looked up from reference TRBV7-8 and TRBJ2-1, is GAGVSQSPRYKVAKRGQDVALRCDPISGHVSLFWYQQALGQGPEFLTYFQNEAQLDKSGLPSDRFFAERPEGSVSTLKIQRTQQEDSAVYLCASSRAASGGQIWFFGPGTRLTVL.

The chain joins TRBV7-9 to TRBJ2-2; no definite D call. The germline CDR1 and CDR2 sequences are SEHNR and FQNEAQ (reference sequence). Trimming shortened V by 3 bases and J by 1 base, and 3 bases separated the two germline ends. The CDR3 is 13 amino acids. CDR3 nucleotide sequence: TGTGCCAGCAGCTTTCGGAACACCGGGGAGCTGTTTTTT. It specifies CASSFRNTGELFF.

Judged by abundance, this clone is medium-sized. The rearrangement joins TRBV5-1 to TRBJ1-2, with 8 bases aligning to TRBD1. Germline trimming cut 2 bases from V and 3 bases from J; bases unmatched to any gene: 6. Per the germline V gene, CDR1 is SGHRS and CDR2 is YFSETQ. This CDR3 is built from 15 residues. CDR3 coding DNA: TGCGCCAGCAGCTTATTGACAGGGGCGGACTATGGCTACACCTTC. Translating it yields CASSLLTGADYGYTF.

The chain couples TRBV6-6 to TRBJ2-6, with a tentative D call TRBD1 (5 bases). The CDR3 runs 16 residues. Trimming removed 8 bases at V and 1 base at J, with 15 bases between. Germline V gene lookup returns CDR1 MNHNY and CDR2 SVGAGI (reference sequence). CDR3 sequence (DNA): TGTGCCAGCGGCCGTTTAAGGGGTTCTGGGGCCAACGTCCTGACTTTC. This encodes CASGRLRGSGANVLTF.